Each of the 4 T cell receptor beta chains below was sequenced from the same sample in a study of T cell responses to AZD1222 COVID-19 vaccine. Libraries were prepared by immunoSEQ multiplex PCR; TCRdb keeps only in-frame clonotypes and omits some of them. The sample has under 200,000 clones, roughly 92% seen once. The specimen comprised peripheral blood, sampled on day 0 of AZD1222 vaccination. The origin of the receptors is an adult in good health.

This clone has just one count. This chain uses TRBV19 with TRBJ2-1; D remains ambiguous. V dropped 5 bases and J dropped 4 bases, with 9 bases sitting between them. The CDR3 sequence is 13 residues long. Per germline, CDR1 LNHDA and CDR2 SQIVND (reference sequence). The CDR3 protein is CASSRANYNEQFF. The CDR3 nucleotides read TGTGCCAGTAGTCGGGCAAATTACAATGAGCAGTTCTTC.

The chain is built from TRBV30 and TRBJ2-7; D possibly corresponds to TRBD2 (5 bases). The CDR3 is made up of 15 amino acids. The V and J ends lost 0 bases and 1 base respectively, with 13 bases between them. Germline CDR1 reads GTSNPN; CDR2 reads SVGIG (reference sequence). The CDR3 spells CAWSVPGSRSYEQYF. CDR3 bases: TGTGCCTGGAGTGTACCGGGATCAAGATCCTACGAGCAGTACTTC.

The V gene is TRBV5-4, the J gene TRBJ2-7; TRBD2 matches at 10 bases. Trimming took 3 bases from V and 1 from J; bases not matched to a gene: 4. The CDR3 sequence is 15 residues long. Germline V gene data show CDR1 as SGHNT and CDR2 as YYREEE (reference sequence). CDR3 DNA sequence: TGTGCCAGCAGCTCGGGACTAGCGACTTCCTACGAGCAGTACTTC. Translation: CASSSGLATSYEQYF. Supplemented by reference TRBV5-4 and TRBJ2-7, the full variable domain reads ETGVTQSPTHLIKTRGQQVTLRCSSQSGHNTVSWYQQALGQGPQFIFQYYREEENGRGNFPPRFSGLQFPNYSSELNVNALELDDSALYLCASSSGLATSYEQYFGPGTRLTVT.

The chain links TRBV19 to TRBJ1-3; no clear D. Germline CDR1 LNHDA, CDR2 SQIVND (reference sequence). V dropped 7 bases and J dropped 3 bases, with 10 bases sitting between them. The CDR3 runs to 13 residues. CDR3 sequence: CASMRTDGNTIYF. The CDR3 DNA is TGTGCCAGTATGAGGACGGATGGAAACACCATATATTTT. Full variable domain (outside the CDR3, taken from reference TRBV19 and TRBJ1-3): DGGITQSPKYLFRKEGQNVTLSCEQNLNHDAMYWYRQDPGQGLRLIYYSQIVNDFQKGDIAEGYSVSREKKESFPLTVTSAQKNPTAFYLCASMRTDGNTIYFGEGSWLTVV.